The text below deals with one T cell receptor beta chain. Per the study methods: Reference gene primer amplification yielded estimated nucleated cell counts. TCRdb's table, derived via immunoSEQ multiplex PCR, lists solely in-frame clones and lacks some. Clone size and the V and J calls come from that table; the DNA yielded D and trimming. Of about 150,000 clones listed, roughly 90% are singletons. The entry originates in a study of blood T cell repertoires in COVID-19. Overall study: The study drew acute and convalescent COVID-19 samples from the United States, Italy and Spain. PBMCs, B-cell-depleted T cells, or T cells were the source of the cDNA or gDNA that made up the material.

CDR3 length: 16 amino acids. Germline CDR1 and CDR2: SGHVS and FQNEAQ. V shed 5 bases and J 3 bases; nucleotides not matched to a gene: 6. The receptor was derived from a human donor in a cohort sampled during active COVID-19. The chain carries TRBV7-8 and TRBJ2-3, with 12 positions matching TRBD1. The sample comprised peripheral blood. Here the CDR3 reads CASSARDRGPTDTQYF. The CDR3 coding sequence is TGTGCCAGCAGCGCCCGGGACAGGGGGCCGACAGATACGCAGTATTTT.